The T cell receptor (beta chain) under discussion was sequenced for a study of cytomegalovirus exposure and HLA in healthy donors (dated by TCRdb to 2015 to 2018). Study-wide context: In an earlier analysis of around 540 of the donors, 276 Gb of sequence data and 90 million to 120 million unique TCR beta sequences from about 190 million T cells were reported. An early release that covered fewer than 750 HLA-typed donors contained approximately 300 gigabases of sequencing data and around 85 million unique TCR sequences. Of the approximately 400 genotyped donors, 65% to 90% were placed in the genetic ancestry cluster associated with self-reported Caucasian donors. The study was designed to test whether signatures of past pathogen exposure could be identified by cataloging public T cell receptors. The T cell repertoires of 700 or so subjects were profiled by immunosequencing and related to cytomegalovirus serostatus. A separate validation cohort of about 110 different subjects was used in addition to the roughly 640-subject first cohort. To predict cytomegalovirus infection status, the study combined high-throughput TCR immunosequencing, statistical association of individual TCRs with disease status, and machine learning. A later analysis re-analyzed previously published TCR beta repertoires from 500 to 700 donors and added high-resolution HLA genotyping to study TCR occurrence patterns. Rather than drawing on any new phenotypic data, the later analysis identified candidate immune exposures from TCR beta sequences and the way those sequences occurred across donors. An earlier analysis of about 620 of the donors applied high-throughput TCR beta sequencing to assess whether each TCR beta V gene segment acted as functional or pseudogenic. Donor age, sex, ethnicity and CMV serostatus were compiled together with the repertoire data. A later genetic analysis took genome-wide SNP genotypes for 398 of the 666 donors and used that subset as a discovery cohort. Every repertoire in the discovery cohort had been generated on one and the same sequencing platform. HLA typing included class I and class II loci at four-digit resolution. The number of typed donors differed by locus: roughly 629-640 for A, B, C, DRB1 and DQB1; roughly 510 for DQA1; roughly 600 for DPA1; and 400 to 480 for DPB1. Because of strong linkage in the cohort, roughly five DR-DQ haplotypes were treated as single units for association and clustering. Among roughly 400 genotyped donors of the cohort, an average of approximately 220,000 unique TCR beta nucleotide sequences was sequenced per donor, of which approximately 19% were non-productive. The investigation overall reported the following: In an earlier analysis of around 600 of the donors, most TCR beta V segments were observed in productive rearrangements about 87% or about 30% of the time, broadly matching IMGT annotations. Linkage disequilibrium might explain the correlated functional status among segregating V segments, but an unknown experimental factor could not be excluded. A few of the identified cytomegalovirus-associated TCR beta chains were confirmed in vitro to be specific for cytomegalovirus antigens. Because HLA typing was missing for some donors at each locus, association tests included only the typed subset. Across donors, most TCR sequences were observed very rarely, whereas some public TCRs were present in many individuals. The sequencing pipeline was judged likely to have produced a cluster of highly shared sequence variants as a technical artifact. At a false discovery rate of 0.05, a later analysis linked some 18,000 TCR beta sequences to specific HLA alleles. In a later analysis, the rate of TCR association differed among HLA loci, with DRB1 alleles having the most associated TCRs and HLA-C alleles having the fewest. The only immune exposure information available for the cohort was CMV serostatus. Because counts were too low, around 17 rarely observed V segments, including chromosome 9 orphons, were left out of the earlier analysis of 500 to 650 of the donors. This cohort had only TCR beta chains sequenced, and the lack of alpha or paired-chain data limited which features could be detected. Presence/absence analyses assumed roughly uniform sequencing depth across donors, an assumption that may not hold. In both the original and validation cohorts, the classifier was reported to diagnose cytomegalovirus status with high specificity and sensitivity. A further reported finding was that TCR beta sequences accurately predicted the HLA-A and HLA-B alleles for most subjects in the first cohort. When HLA alleles, especially DR and DQ, strongly co-occurred, attributing TCR associations to individual alleles was difficult. The authors suggested that the approach could potentially be generalized to other disease states and immunological phenotypes. In a later analysis, HLA-associated TCR beta chains showed more clonal expansion and lower generation probabilities than non-associated chains that were equally common. In a later analysis, most CMV-associated TCR beta chains were found to appear HLA-restricted, with HLA associations seemingly driven largely by CMV exposure. A later genetic analysis reported fewer N-insertions in productive TCRs among donors in an Asian-associated ancestry cluster than the roughly 700-donor mean. The study gave a list of about 150 TCR beta chains associated with cytomegalovirus. A later genetic analysis associated a missense DCLRE1C variant with V-gene and J-gene trimming of TCR beta chains, and an independent cohort replicated the association. Several of the top co-occurrence clusters appeared to be linked to parvovirus B19, influenza, CMV and Epstein-Barr virus, according to a later analysis. Some IMGT-functional V segments, including TRBV6-2 and TRBV6-3, could not be distinguished by the 87-base-pair reads and were therefore excluded.

The cohort was made up of 500 to 850 healthy bone marrow donors. At the time of sampling, all cohort members were nominally healthy, though unrecorded immune exposures were likely present. The donor was CMV seronegative and belonged to the group of under 400 seronegative cohort members. A peripheral blood sample was provided by each donor, and peripheral blood mononuclear cells were used for TCR beta sequencing. The Qiagen DNeasy Blood Extraction Kit was used to extract genomic DNA from the blood cell samples. Library preparation used the immunoSEQ multiplex PCR assay. For the multiplex PCR, a mixture combining 60 forward primers for TCR Vbeta segments and 13 reverse primers for TCR Jbeta segments was used. The CDR3 region of rearranged TCR beta genes was amplified from genomic DNA by a multiplex PCR assay. The Illumina HiSeq System was used to sequence the amplified TCR beta libraries as 87-base-pair reads. Turning to the authors' computational methods: In a later analysis, tens of millions of unique TCR beta chains were counted across the 500 to 850 repertoires, and roughly 11 million of these chains were shared by at least two donors. Raw reads were error-corrected and collapsed into unique sequences by a nearest-neighbor algorithm in which closely related sequences were merged to remove PCR and sequencing errors. CDR3 sequences were aligned to IMGT reference sequences to assign V, D and J gene segments. Each retained sequence needed at least a six-nucleotide match to both a V gene segment and a J gene segment. Rearrangements were classified as productive when the CDR3 lacked stop codons and remained in frame with V and J, and all other rearrangements were classified as non-productive. Following IMGT convention, CDR3 was defined as the stretch from the second conserved V-encoded cysteine to the conserved J-encoded phenylalanine. The earlier analysis of about 640 of the donors excluded any sequence lacking an unambiguous match to a single V gene segment. In an earlier analysis of around 590 of the donors, a V segment was called functional when productive rearrangements were above 56.7%, and segregating when the standard deviation between donors exceeded 5%. To diagnose cytomegalovirus status from the catalog of TCR beta chain sequences, a statistical classification framework was built. In a later analysis, TCR nucleotide sequences were compared against IMGT/GENE-DB human TR gene sequences so that V and J genes could be assigned. The TCRdist pipeline was used in a later analysis to assign CDR3 sequences and most-parsimonious VDJ recombination scenarios. In a later analysis, each TCR beta chain was defined by its CDR3 amino acid sequence together with its V-gene family, and reads without a unique V-gene family were excluded. In a later analysis, around 650 highly shared, low-generation-probability nucleotide sequences were removed to address suspected cross-contamination and a sequencing artifact. In a later analysis, a clonal expansion index for each public chain was calculated from normalized within-repertoire ranks of inferred template counts. Generation probabilities in a later analysis came from a VDJ recombination model fitted to out-of-frame rearrangements, and those results were checked against IGoR. A later analysis scored TCR-TCR, TCR-HLA and TCR-CMV co-occurrence with hypergeometric tests, applying a repertoire-size bias correction to TCR pairs. A later analysis estimated false discovery rates by permuting HLA or CMV assignments 20 times. In a later analysis, co-occurring TCRs were grouped with DBSCAN, and TCRdist sequence similarity was added when clustering was performed within HLA-allele-positive subsets. Repertoires with fewer than 30,000 or more than 120,000 public chains, plus five repertoires with anomalous nucleotide sharing, were excluded from co-occurrence clustering. Held by TCRdb, this immuneACCESS table contains in-frame sequences only and omits some clones. Under half of the omission traces to an unresolved V gene where checked; the cause of the rest is unknown. The V and J calls and clone size are taken from that table; D and trimming were inferred from the DNA. The sample includes some 150,000 clones, with 80% observed a single time. Jointly, the top ten make up 2.5% to 3% of the sample.

Regarding this clone: This clone's antigen is unknown. No base quality values were provided; no much bigger clone lies one nucleotide off.

CDR1 and CDR2, per the germline V gene (reference sequence), are SEHNR and FQNEAQ. Unmatched junction bases come to 7, with V trimmed by 5 bases and J by 3 bases. The CDR3, cysteine through phenylalanine, is 16 amino acids long. Solely the CDR3 DNA is kept, with 48 bases framed from the first base. Sequencing used PBMCs. This chain is built from TRBV7-9 and TRBJ1-1, and TRBD1 matches 12 of the central bases. The clonotype comes from a woman younger than 45 in good health and CMV-seronegative. The sequenced DNA: TGTGCCAGCAGCGCCGGGACAGGGGGCGCGTACACTGAAGCTTTCTTT. Its protein product is CASSAGTGGAYTEAFF.